Given below is one T cell receptor (beta chain) in context. Its antigen is undetermined. Germline V gene sequence: CDR1 SNHLY, CDR2 FYNNEI. The V and J ends lost 5 bases and 8 bases respectively, with 12 bases between them. The CDR3 runs 13 residues. The entry originates in a study of shared clonotypes between healthy human individuals. Whole-study results and caveats: Sampling covered blood only; tissue repertoires likely differ. Clonotypes which were not shared had lower generation probabilities than clonotypes that all four donors shared.

This table comes from immunoSEQ multiplex PCR, and its TCRdb copy is limited to in-frame clones, with some not included. The sample includes 2 million to 2.5 million clones, more than 80% seen only once; the top ten take about 0.41%. This chain connects TRBV2 to TRBJ2-2, with D possibly being TRBD1 (6 bases). The TCR sequence derives from a man younger than 30 in good health. Some clones in this sample may be carry-over from other donors' samples. The sequenced sample was naive CD4+ T cells from PBMCs. Sample subset: CD45RA+ positively selected. The CDR3 loop reads CASSHTRGGELFF. The CDR3 coding sequence is TGTGCCAGCAGTCACACTAGGGGGGGGGAGCTGTTTTTT.